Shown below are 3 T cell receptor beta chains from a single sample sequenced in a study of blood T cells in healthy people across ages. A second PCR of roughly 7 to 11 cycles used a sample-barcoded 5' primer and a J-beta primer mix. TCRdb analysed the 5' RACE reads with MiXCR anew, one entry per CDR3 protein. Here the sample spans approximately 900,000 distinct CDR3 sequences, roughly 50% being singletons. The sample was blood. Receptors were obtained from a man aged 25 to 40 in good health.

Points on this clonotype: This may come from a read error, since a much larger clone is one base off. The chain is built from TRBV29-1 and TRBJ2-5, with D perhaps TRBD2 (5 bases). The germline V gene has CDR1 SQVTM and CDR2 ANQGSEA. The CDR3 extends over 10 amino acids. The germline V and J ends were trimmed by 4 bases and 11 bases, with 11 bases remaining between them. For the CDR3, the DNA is TGCAGCGTTGTAGTGAGGGAGCAGTACTTC. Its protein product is CSVVVREQYF.

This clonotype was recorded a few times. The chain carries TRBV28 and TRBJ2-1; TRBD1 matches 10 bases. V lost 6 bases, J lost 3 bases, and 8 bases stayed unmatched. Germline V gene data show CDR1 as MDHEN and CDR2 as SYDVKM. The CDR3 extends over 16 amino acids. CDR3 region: CASRGTGAGSYNEQFF. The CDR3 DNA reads TGTGCCAGCAGGGGGACAGGGGCAGGGAGCTACAATGAGCAGTTCTTC.

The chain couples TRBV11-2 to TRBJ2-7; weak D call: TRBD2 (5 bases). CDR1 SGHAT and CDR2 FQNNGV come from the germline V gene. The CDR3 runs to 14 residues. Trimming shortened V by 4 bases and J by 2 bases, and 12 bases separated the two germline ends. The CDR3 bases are TGTGCCAGCAGCTACGAGACGGGAACCTACGAGCAGTACTTC. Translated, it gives CASSYETGTYEQYF.